This passage covers 3 T cell receptor beta chains from one sample sequenced in a study of CD8+ T cells in alopecia areata listed by TCRdb under 2018. What this sample's time point label stands for: baseline before oral tofacitinib. Libraries were built with the immunoSEQ multiplex PCR assay. To provide template for TCR sequencing, every sample had RNA extracted and reverse transcribed into cDNA. The clones in this table, taken by TCRdb from immuneACCESS, are in-frame only. Not every clone is retained; where verified, under half of the shortfall comes from an unresolved V gene, and the cause of the rest is unknown. The sample table records 200,000 to 250,000 clones; about 68% of these occur just once. The top ten clonotypes cover 1.2% of the sample. The sample consisted of CD4+ T cells sorted from blood, taken at week 0. These receptors originate from a human donor with alopecia areata.

V and J are TRBV2 and TRBJ2-2; D may be TRBD1 (5 bases). Germline values: CDR1 SNHLY, CDR2 FYNNEI. The CDR3 has 14 residues. V was trimmed by 8 bases and J by 4 bases, leaving 14 bases between them. CDR3 protein: CASGQGTVTGELFF. The DNA of the CDR3 is TGTGCCAGCGGGCAGGGAACGGTCACCGGGGAGCTGTTTTTT.

CDR3 nucleotide sequence: TGCAGCGTCCAGGTTTACTTTGGTGAAGCTTTCTTT. Protein product: CSVQVYFGEAFF. This chain uses TRBV29-1 with TRBJ1-1; D is ambiguous. Germline V gives CDR1 SQVTM, CDR2 ANQGSEA. Trimming stripped 6 bases from V and 7 bases from J, with 15 bases between. This CDR3 is 12 amino acids long. The whole variable domain, filled in from reference TRBV29-1 and TRBJ1-1, reads SAVISQKPSRDICQRGTSLTIQCQVDSQVTMMFWYRQQPGQSLTLIATANQGSEATYESGFVIDKFPISRPNLTFSTLTVSNMSPEDSSIYLCSVQVYFGEAFFGQGTRLTVV.

The chain carries TRBV10-3 and TRBJ2-3, with unresolved D. CDR1 and CDR2 from the germline V gene are ENHRY and SYGVKD. The CDR3 covers 16 residues. V lost 2 bases, J lost 4 bases, and 16 bases lay in between. The CDR3 loop is CAISEMNPRSADTQYF. Here the CDR3 DNA reads TGTGCCATCAGTGAGATGAACCCGCGGTCCGCAGATACGCAGTATTTT.